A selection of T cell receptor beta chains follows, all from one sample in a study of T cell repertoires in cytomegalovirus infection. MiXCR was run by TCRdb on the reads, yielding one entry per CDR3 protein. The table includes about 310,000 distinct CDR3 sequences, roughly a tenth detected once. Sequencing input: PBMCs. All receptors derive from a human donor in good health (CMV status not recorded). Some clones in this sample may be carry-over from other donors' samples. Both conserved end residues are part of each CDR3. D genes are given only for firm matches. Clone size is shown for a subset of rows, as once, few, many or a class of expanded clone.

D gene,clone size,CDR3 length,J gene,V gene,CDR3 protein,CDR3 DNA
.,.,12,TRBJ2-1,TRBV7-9,CASSRLGDEQFF,TGTGCCAGCAGCCGACTGGGGGATGAGCAGTTCTTC
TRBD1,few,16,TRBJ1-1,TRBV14,CASSPLGKGAGTEAFF,TGTGCCAGCAGCCCCCTTGGGAAGGGGGCTGGCACTGAAGCTTTCTTT
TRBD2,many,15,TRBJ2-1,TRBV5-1,CASSPGLAGYNEQFF,TGTGCCAGCAGCCCCGGACTAGCGGGGTACAATGAGCAGTTCTTC
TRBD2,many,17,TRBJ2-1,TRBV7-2,CASSLRGVGGTYNEQFF,TGTGCCAGCAGCCTTCGGGGTGTCGGGGGGACCTACAATGAGCAGTTCTTC
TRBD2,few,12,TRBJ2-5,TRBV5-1,CASSYTSGGQYF,TGCGCCAGCAGCTACACTAGCGGGGGGCAGTACTTC
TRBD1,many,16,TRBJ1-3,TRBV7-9,CASSLTRTGSGNTIYF,TGTGCCAGCAGCTTGACCAGGACAGGGTCTGGAAACACCATATATTTT
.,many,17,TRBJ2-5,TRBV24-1,CATSDLSPAVLQETQYF,TGTGCCACCAGTGATCTGAGTCCAGCCGTTCTCCAGGAGACCCAGTACTTC
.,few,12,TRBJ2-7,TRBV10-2,CASSITSYEQYF,TGCGCCAGCAGCATTACCTCCTACGAGCAGTACTTC
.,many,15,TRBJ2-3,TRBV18,CASSPRGLASDTQYF,TGTGCCAGCTCCCCCAGGGGCCTCGCTTCAGATACGCAGTATTTT
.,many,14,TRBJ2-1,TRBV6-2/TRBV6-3,CASSYSVGDNEQFF,TGTGCCAGCAGTTACTCGGTTGGAGACAATGAGCAGTTCTTC
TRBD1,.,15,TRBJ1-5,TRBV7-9,CASSFGTGGHQPQHF,TGTGCCAGCAGCTTTGGGACAGGGGGCCATCAGCCCCAGCATTTT
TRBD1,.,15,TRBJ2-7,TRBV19,CASSTLRDRGGEQYF,TGTGCCAGTAGTACCCTCCGGGACAGGGGGGGAGAGCAGTACTTC
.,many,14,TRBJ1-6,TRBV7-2,CASSLETGRSPLHF,TGTGCCAGCAGCTTAGAGACCGGGCGGTCACCCCTCCACTTT
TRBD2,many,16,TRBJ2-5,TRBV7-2,CASSLVAGGRQETQYF,TGTGCCAGCAGCTTAGTTGCGGGGGGGCGCCAAGAGACCCAGTACTTC
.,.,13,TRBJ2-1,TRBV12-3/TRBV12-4,CASNRRGFNEQFF,TGTGCCAGCAACCGGAGGGGATTCAATGAGCAGTTCTTC
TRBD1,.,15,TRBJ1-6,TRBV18,CASSDSRTGDSPLHF,TGTGCCAGCTCAGACTCAAGGACAGGAGATTCACCCCTCCACTTT
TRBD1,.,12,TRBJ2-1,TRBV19,CASGTGVSEQFF,TGTGCCAGCGGGACAGGGGTCTCTGAGCAGTTCTTC